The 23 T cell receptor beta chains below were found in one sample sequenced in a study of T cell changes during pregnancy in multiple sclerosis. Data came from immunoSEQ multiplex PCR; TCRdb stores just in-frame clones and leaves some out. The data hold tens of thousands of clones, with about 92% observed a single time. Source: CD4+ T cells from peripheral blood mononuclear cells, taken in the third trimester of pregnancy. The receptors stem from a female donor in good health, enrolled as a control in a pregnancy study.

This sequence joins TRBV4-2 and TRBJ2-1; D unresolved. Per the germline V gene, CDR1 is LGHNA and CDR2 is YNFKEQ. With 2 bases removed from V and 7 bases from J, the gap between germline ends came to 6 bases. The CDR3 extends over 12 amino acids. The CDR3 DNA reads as TGTGCCAGCAGCCAAATGAGAAATGAGCAGTTCTTC. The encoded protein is CASSQMRNEQFF.

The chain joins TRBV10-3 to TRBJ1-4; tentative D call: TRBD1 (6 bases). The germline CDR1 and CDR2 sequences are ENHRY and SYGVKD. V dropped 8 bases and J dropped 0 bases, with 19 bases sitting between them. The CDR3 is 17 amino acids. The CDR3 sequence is CAIGDMGHTTTNEKLFF. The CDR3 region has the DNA TGTGCCATCGGGGATATGGGACACACCACAACTAATGAAAAACTGTTTTTT.

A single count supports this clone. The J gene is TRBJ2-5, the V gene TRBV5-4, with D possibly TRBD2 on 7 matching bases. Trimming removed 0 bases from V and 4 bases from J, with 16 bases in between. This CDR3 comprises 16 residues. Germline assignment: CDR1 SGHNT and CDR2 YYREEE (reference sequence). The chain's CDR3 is CASSLGGGNTRETQYF. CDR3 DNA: TGTGCCAGCAGCTTGGGCGGGGGCAATACTAGAGAGACCCAGTACTTC.

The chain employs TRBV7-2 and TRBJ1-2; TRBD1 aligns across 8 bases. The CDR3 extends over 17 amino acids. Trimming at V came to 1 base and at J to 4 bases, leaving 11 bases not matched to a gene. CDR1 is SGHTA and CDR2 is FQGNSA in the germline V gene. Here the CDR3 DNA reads TGTGCCAGCAGCTTAGGGTTGGGCAGGGGGCATGGCTATGGCTACACCTTC. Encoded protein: CASSLGLGRGHGYGYTF.

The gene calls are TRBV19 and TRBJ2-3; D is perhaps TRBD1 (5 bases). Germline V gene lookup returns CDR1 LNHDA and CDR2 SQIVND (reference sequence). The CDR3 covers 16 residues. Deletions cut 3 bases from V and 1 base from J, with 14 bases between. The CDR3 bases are TGTGCCAGTAGTATTGTAGGGGCAGTAGGCACAGATACGCAGTATTTT. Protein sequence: CASSIVGAVGTDTQYF.

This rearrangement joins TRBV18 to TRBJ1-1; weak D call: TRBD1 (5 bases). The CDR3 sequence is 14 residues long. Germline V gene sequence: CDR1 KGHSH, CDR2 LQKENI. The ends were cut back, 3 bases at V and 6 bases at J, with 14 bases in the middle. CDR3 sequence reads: CASSPVRQTSEAFF. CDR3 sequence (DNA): TGTGCCAGCTCACCCGTAAGACAGACCTCTGAAGCTTTCTTT. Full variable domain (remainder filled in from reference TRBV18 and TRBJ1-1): NAGVMQNPRHLVRRRGQEARLRCSPMKGHSHVYWYRQLPEEGLKFMVYLQKENIIDESGMPKERFSAEFPKEGPSILRIQQVVRGDSAAYFCASSPVRQTSEAFFGQGTRLTVV.

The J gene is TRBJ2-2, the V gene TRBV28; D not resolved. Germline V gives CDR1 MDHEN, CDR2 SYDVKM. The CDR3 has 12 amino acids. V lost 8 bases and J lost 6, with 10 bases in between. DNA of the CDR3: TGTGCCAGCCGTGTGGAGCCCGGGGAGCTGTTTTTT. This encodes CASRVEPGELFF.

The CDR3 region has the DNA TGTGCCAGCAGCCCTCAGCAGGACTACGAGCAGTACTTC. Protein sequence: CASSPQQDYEQYF. This chain uses TRBV6-6 with TRBJ2-7; the D is unclear. CDR3 length equals 13 residues. V was cut by 6 bases and J by 3 bases, with 12 bases left in between. Germline CDR1 MNHNY, CDR2 SVGAGI (reference sequence).

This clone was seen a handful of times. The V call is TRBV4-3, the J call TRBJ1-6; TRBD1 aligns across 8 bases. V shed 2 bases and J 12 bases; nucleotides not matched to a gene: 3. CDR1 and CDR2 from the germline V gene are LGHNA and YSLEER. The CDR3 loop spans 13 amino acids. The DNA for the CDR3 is TGCGCCAGCAGCCAACCCACAGGGGGACCCCTCCACTTT. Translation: CASSQPTGGPLHF.

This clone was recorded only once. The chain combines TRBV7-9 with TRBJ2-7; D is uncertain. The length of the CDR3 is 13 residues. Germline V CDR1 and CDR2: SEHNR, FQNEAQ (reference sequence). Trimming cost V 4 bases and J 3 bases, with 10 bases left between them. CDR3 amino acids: CASSSDTSYEQYF. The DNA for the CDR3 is TGTGCCAGCAGCTCAGACACGAGCTACGAGCAGTACTTC.

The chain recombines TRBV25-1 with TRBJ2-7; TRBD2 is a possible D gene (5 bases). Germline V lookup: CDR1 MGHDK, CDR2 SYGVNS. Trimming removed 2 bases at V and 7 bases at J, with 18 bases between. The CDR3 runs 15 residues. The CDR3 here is CASSESISRPGEQYF. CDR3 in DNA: TGTGCCAGCAGTGAAAGTATCTCAAGACCGGGGGAGCAGTACTTC.

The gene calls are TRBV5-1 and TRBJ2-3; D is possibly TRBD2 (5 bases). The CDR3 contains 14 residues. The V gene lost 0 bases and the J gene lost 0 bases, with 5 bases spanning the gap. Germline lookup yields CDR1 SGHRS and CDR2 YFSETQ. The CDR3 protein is CASSLGTSTDTQYF. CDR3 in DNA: TGCGCCAGCAGCTTGGGGACTAGCACAGATACGCAGTATTTT.

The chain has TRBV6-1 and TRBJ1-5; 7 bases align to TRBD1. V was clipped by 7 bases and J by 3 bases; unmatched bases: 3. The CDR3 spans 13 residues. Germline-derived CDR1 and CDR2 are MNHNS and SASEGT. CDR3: CASTGQDNQPQHF. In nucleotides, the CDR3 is TGTGCCAGCACCGGACAGGACAATCAGCCCCAGCATTTT.

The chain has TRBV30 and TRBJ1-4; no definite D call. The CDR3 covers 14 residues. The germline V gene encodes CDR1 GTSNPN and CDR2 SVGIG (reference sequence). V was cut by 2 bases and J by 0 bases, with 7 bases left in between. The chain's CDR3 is CAWSSGTTNEKLFF. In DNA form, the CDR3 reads TGTGCCTGGAGTTCGGGGACAACTAATGAAAAACTGTTTTTT.

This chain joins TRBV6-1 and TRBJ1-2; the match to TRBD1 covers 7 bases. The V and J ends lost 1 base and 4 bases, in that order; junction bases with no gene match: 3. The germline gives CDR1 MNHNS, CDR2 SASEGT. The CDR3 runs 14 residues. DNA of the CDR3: TGTGCCAGCAGTGAAGGGGACAGCCCCTATGGCTACACCTTC. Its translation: CASSEGDSPYGYTF.

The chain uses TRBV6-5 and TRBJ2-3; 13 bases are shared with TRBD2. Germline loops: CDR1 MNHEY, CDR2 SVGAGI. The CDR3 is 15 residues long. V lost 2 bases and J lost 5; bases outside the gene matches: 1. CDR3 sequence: CASSYRTSGGDTQYF. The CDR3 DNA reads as TGTGCCAGCAGTTACAGGACTAGCGGGGGAGATACGCAGTATTTT.

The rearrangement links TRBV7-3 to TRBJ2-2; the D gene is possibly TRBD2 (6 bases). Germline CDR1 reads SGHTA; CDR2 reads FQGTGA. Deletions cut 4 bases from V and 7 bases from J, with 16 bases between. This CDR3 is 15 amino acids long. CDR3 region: CASSSLGGNGGELFF. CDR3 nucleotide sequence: TGTGCCAGCAGCTCCCTTGGGGGGAATGGCGGGGAGCTGTTTTTT.

The CDR3 loop reads CASSGQDSNSPLHF. CDR3 bases: TGTGCCAGCAGTGGGCAGGACAGCAATTCACCCCTCCACTTT. This chain links TRBV28 with TRBJ1-6; D may be TRBD1 (6 bases). The V gene lost 5 bases and the J gene lost 7 bases, with 12 bases spanning the gap. The CDR3 sequence is 14 residues long. The germline V gene encodes CDR1 MDHEN and CDR2 SYDVKM.

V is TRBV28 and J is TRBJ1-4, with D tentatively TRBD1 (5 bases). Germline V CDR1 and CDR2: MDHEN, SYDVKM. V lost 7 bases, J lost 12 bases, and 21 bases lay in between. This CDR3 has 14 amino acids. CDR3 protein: CASINSRALGELFF. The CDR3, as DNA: TGTGCCAGCATTAACTCCAGGGCGCTTGGGGAACTGTTTTTT.

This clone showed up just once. CDR3 protein: CASGLGDGAYEQYF. CDR3 coding DNA: TGTGCTAGTGGTTTGGGCGACGGAGCCTACGAGCAGTACTTC. This chain connects TRBV12-5 to TRBJ2-7; no firm D call. The V and J ends lost 1 base and 2 bases respectively, with 9 bases between them. The germline V gene has CDR1 LGHNT and CDR2 FRNRAP. The CDR3 sequence is 14 residues long.

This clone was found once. The CDR3 loop is CASSYRGNEKLFF. In DNA form, the CDR3 reads TGTGCCAGCAGTTACAGGGGTAATGAAAAACTGTTTTTT. The rearrangement uses TRBV6-5 and TRBJ1-4; a possible D gene is TRBD1 (5 bases). V lost 2 bases, J lost 4 bases, and 5 bases lay in between. The germline V gene encodes CDR1 MNHEY and CDR2 SVGAGI. CDR3 length: 13 amino acids.

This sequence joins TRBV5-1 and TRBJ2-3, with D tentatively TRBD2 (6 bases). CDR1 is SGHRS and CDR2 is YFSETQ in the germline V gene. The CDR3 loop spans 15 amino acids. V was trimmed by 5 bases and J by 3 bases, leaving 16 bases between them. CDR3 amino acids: CASRANGGGTDTQYF. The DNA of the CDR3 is TGCGCCAGCAGAGCTAATGGTGGGGGGACAGATACGCAGTATTTT.

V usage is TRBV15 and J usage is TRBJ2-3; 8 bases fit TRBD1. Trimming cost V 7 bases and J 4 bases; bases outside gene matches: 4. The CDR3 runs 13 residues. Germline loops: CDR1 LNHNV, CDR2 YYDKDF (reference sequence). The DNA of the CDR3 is TGTGCCACCAAAGTACAGGGGGCAGATACGCAGTATTTT. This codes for CATKVQGADTQYF. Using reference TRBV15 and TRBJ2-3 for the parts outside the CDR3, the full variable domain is DAMVIQNPRYQVTQFGKPVTLSCSQTLNHNVMYWYQQKSSQAPKLLFHYYDKDFNNEADTPDNFQSRRPNTSFCFLDIRSPGLGDTAMYLCATKVQGADTQYFGPGTRLTVL.